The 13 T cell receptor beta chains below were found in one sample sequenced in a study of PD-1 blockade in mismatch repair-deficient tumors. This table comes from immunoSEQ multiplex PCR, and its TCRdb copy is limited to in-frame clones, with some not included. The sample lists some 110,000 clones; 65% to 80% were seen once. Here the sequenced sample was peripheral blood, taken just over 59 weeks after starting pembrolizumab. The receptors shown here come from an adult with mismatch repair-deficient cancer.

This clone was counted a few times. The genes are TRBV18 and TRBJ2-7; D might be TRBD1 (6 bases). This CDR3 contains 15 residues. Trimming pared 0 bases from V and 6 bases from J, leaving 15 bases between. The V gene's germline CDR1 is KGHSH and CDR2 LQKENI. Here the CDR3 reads CASSPPHRALGEQYF. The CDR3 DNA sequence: TGTGCCAGCTCACCACCCCACAGGGCTTTAGGCGAGCAGTACTTC.

The chain's CDR3 is CASSKPTGIYEQYF. CDR3 in DNA: TGTGCCAGCAGCAAACCGACAGGGATCTACGAGCAGTACTTC. The chain links TRBV5-4 to TRBJ2-7; 7 nucleotides align to TRBD1. The junction had 7 bases not matched to a gene; V was cut back by 4 bases and J by 3 bases. Germline V gene lookup returns CDR1 SGHNT and CDR2 YYREEE (reference sequence). The CDR3 runs 14 residues. The full variable domain, its missing parts supplied by reference TRBV5-4 and TRBJ2-7, is ETGVTQSPTHLIKTRGQQVTLRCSSQSGHNTVSWYQQALGQGPQFIFQYYREEENGRGNFPPRFSGLQFPNYSSELNVNALELDDSALYLCASSKPTGIYEQYFGPGTRLTVT.

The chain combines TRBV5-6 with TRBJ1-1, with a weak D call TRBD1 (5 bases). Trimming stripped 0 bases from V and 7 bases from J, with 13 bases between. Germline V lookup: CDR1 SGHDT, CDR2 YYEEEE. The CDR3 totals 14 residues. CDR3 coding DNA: TGTGCCAGCAGCTTGGCCAACGGACAAAATGAAGCTTTCTTT. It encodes CASSLANGQNEAFF.

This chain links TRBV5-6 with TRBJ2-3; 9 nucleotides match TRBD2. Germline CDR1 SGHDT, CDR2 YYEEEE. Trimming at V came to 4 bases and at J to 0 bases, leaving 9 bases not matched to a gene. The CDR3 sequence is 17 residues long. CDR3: CASSLLAGGPSTDTQYF. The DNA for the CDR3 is TGTGCCAGCAGCCTACTAGCGGGCGGCCCTAGCACAGATACGCAGTATTTT.

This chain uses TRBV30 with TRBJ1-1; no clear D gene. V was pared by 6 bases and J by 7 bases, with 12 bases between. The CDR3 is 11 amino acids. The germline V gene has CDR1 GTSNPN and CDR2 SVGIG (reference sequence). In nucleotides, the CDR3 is TGTGCCTGCGCCTGGGCAAATGAAGCTTTCTTT. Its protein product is CACAWANEAFF. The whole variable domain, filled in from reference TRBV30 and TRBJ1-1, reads SQTIHQWPATLVQPVGSPLSLECTVEGTSNPNLYWYRQAAGRGLQLLFYSVGIGQISSEVPQNLSASRPQDRQFILSSKKLLLSDSGFYLCACAWANEAFFGQGTRLTVV.

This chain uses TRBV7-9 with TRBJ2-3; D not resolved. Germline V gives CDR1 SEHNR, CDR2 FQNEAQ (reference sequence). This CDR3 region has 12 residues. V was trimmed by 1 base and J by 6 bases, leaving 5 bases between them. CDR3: CASSLVYDTQYF. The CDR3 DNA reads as TGTGCCAGCAGCTTAGTCTATGATACGCAGTATTTT.

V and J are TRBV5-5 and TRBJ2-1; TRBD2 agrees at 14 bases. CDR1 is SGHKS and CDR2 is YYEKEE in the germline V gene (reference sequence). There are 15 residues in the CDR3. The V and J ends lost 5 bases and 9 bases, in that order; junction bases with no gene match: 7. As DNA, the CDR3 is TGTGCCAGCAGAGCGACCGGGACTAGCGGGAGTGAGCAGTTCTTC. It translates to CASRATGTSGSEQFF.

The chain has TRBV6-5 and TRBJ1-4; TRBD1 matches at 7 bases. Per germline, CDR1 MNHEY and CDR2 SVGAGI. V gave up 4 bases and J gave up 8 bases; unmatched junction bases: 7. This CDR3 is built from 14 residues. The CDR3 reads CASSLRGGDEKLFF. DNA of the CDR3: TGTGCCAGCAGTTTGAGAGGGGGCGACGAAAAACTGTTTTTT.

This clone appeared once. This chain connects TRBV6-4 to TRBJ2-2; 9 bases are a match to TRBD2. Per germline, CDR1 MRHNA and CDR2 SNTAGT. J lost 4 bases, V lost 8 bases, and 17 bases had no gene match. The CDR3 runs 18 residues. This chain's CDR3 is CASSFRAGGPIITGELFF. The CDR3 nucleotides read TGTGCCAGCTCCTTCCGGGCGGGAGGGCCGATAATCACCGGGGAGCTGTTTTTT.

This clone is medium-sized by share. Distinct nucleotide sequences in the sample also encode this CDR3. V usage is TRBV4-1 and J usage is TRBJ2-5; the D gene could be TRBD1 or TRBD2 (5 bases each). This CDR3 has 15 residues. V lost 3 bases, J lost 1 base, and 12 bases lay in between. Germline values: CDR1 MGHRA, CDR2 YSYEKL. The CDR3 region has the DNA TGCGCCAGCAGCCAGGTTGAGGGACCCCAAGAGACCCAGTACTTC. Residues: CASSQVEGPQETQYF.

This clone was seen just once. The DNA for the CDR3 is TGTGCCAGCTCACCAACCGGGACAGGGGGCACTAACTATGGCTACACCTTC. Protein sequence: CASSPTGTGGTNYGYTF. The V gene is TRBV18, the J gene TRBJ1-2; 12 bases align to TRBD1. V was clipped by 2 bases and J by 0 bases; unmatched bases: 4. The CDR3 loop spans 17 amino acids. Germline CDR1 KGHSH, CDR2 LQKENI.

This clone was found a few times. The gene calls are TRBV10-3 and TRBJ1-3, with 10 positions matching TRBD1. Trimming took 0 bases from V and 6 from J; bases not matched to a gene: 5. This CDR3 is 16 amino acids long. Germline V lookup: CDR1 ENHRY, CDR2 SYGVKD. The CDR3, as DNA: TGTGCCATCAGTGAGTCATTGGACAGGGGGACAAACACCATATATTTT. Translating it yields CAISESLDRGTNTIYF.

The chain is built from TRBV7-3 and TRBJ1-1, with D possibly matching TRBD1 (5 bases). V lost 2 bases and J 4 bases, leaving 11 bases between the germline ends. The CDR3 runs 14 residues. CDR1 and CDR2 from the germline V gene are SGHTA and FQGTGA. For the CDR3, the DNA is TGTGCCAGCAGCTTAGGTGGCGGGGGCACTGAAGCTTTCTTT. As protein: CASSLGGGGTEAFF.